Reported below is one T cell receptor (beta chain). Its antigen is currently unknown. This sample stems from a study of T cell repertoires in cytomegalovirus infection. One entry per CDR3 protein results from TCRdb running MiXCR on the reads. The sample lists hundreds of thousands of distinct CDR3 sequences; less than 25% were seen once. Whole-study results and caveats: Cumulative frequency (of public TCR beta family members) identified carriers of CMV plus the relevant HLA. Across the ex vivo response, the dominant clonotypes were HLA-C-restricted CMV-specific TCR beta clonotypes.

Trimming pared 7 bases from V and 3 bases from J, leaving 16 bases between. Germline V gene data show CDR1 as LNHDA and CDR2 as SQIVND (reference sequence). The CDR3 is 14 residues long. This sequence originates from a human donor in good health (CMV status not recorded). Some clones in this sample may be carry-over from other donors' samples. The specimen sequenced was CD8+ T cells from PBMCs. J is TRBJ2-7 and V is TRBV19; D uncertain. The CDR3 sequence: CASTQGSSGYEQYF. In nucleotides, the CDR3 is TGTGCCAGTACCCAAGGGTCCTCGGGCTACGAGCAGTACTTC.